This T cell receptor beta chain is from a study of shared clonotypes between healthy human individuals. Assay: immunoSEQ multiplex PCR; the TCRdb copy retains only in-frame clones and omits some. The sample holds about 1 million clones, approximately 72% seen once. This clone was found a few times. CDR3 length equals 13 residues. V was clipped by 2 bases and J by 12 bases, with 11 bases between them. In germline, CDR1 is SNHLY, CDR2 FYNNEI. The rearrangement links TRBV2 to TRBJ1-6; D gene uncertain. The source is a man in his late teens or twenties in good health. The sequenced sample was memory CD4+ T cells sorted from blood. The subset denotes: CD45RA-negative fraction. CDR3 residues: CASSERPRGPLHF. As DNA, the CDR3 is TGTGCCAGCAGTGAACGCCCAAGAGGACCCCTCCACTTT.